The 4 T cell receptor beta chains in this list originate from one sample, sequenced in a study of CD8+ T cells in alopecia areata. In each case, RNA was isolated and then reverse transcribed into cDNA as the sequencing template. Profiled with immunoSEQ multiplex PCR; TCRdb holds only in-frame clones, not every one. The sample contains about 30,000 clones, around two thirds of which appear only once. Sequenced sample: NKG2D-high CD8+ T cells sorted from blood. The origin of the receptors is a human donor with alopecia areata.

The chain has TRBV21-1 and TRBJ1-2; TRBD1 is the table's D call, not checked against the DNA. TRBV21-1 is a pseudogene segment. The CDR3 sequence is 14 residues long. DNA of the CDR3: TGTGCCAGCAGCCCAACTGTACAGATCGATGGCTACACCTTC. Its protein product is CASSPTVQIDGYTF.

The chain carries TRBV6-5 and TRBJ2-1; the D is unclear. The CDR3 is made up of 12 amino acids. Between the trimmed V and J ends, which lost 6 bases and 8 bases, there was a span of 11 bases. Germline CDR1 reads MNHEY; CDR2 reads SVGAGI. The CDR3 DNA is TGTGCCAGCAGCCCCCATGGAGATGAGCAGTTCTTC. It translates to CASSPHGDEQFF.

J is TRBJ2-7 and V is TRBV7-9; 7 bases are a match to TRBD1. V was clipped by 3 bases and J by 3 bases; unmatched bases: 5. CDR1 is SEHNR and CDR2 is FQNEAQ in the germline V gene (reference sequence). The CDR3 is 14 residues long. The CDR3 coding sequence is TGTGCCAGCAGCTTCCGGGACAGAAGCTACGAGCAGTACTTC. Protein sequence: CASSFRDRSYEQYF.

The chain combines TRBV27 with TRBJ2-7; no definite D call. The germline CDR1 and CDR2 sequences are MNHEY and SMNVEV (reference sequence). This CDR3 region has 14 residues. Trimming took off 5 bases at V and 4 bases at J, with 15 bases between the two ends. The CDR3 coding sequence is TGTGCCAGCAGTGGGTGGGCTCGGGTTTACGAGCAGTACTTC. This encodes CASSGWARVYEQYF.